This TCR beta chain is drawn from a study of Ad26.COV2.S vaccination and SARS-CoV-2 variants (TCRdb year 2021). Background for the entire study: Donors in the vaccine arm were drawn from COV1001, a phase I-IIa trial of Ad26.COV2.S in healthy adults that was multicentre, randomized, double-blind and placebo-controlled. Participants in the trial were split at random into five groups of five each, receiving low-dose or high-dose Ad26.COV2.S once or twice, or else placebo on both occasions. Ad26.COV2.S was given intramuscularly at 5x10^10 or 1x10^11 viral particles, as a single shot or as two shots 56 days apart. A total of 32 samples were included in the TCR-sequenced set, comprising roughly 19 Ad26.COV2.S vaccine recipients, 5 placebo recipients and 8 SARS-CoV-2 convalescent individuals. Sequencing of the TCRbeta repertoire served to evaluate the specificity and breadth of SARS-CoV-2-reactive T cell receptors following Ad26.COV2.S vaccination. Blinding of investigators to trial group allocation was maintained during experiments and outcome assessment. Summary of the overall study and its limitations: The study was not powered to compare responses between vaccine doses or regimens. Comparable non-spike TCR breadth was observed between vaccine and placebo recipients, consistent with only spike being contained in the vaccine. The authors noted that total T cell responses may have been underestimated by the TCR breadth and depth analyses. After vaccination, spike-specific CD8+ and CD4+ T cell responses were reported to show substantial breadth. Higher spike-specific TCR breadth was observed in Ad26.COV2.S recipients than in placebo recipients (P = 0.0014).

What this sample's treatment or condition label stands for: roughly 20 received Ad26.COV2.S at low or high dose, single or two shots; about 5 received placebo; per-sample allocation not given. For vaccine and placebo recipients, repertoires were sequenced using samples collected on day 63 after the first injection. Between 29 July and 7 August 2020, Cohort 1b enrolled some 25 adults aged 18-55 years at one site in Boston, USA. Ad26.COV2.S was a replication-incompetent adenovirus type 26 vector expressing a prefusion-stabilized SARS-CoV-2 spike protein from the original Wuhan strain. The immunoSEQ Assay was the method used to sequence TCRbeta CDR3 regions. After extraction, genomic DNA underwent amplification by bias-controlled multiplex PCR, followed by high-throughput sequencing. Regarding the original processing steps: To quantify the absolute abundance of every unique TCRbeta CDR3 region, sequences were collapsed and filtered. T cell fraction was estimated by normalizing TCRbeta template counts to usable DNA, with usable DNA measured through amplification of reference genes found in all nucleated cells. Repertoire TCRs were annotated as SARS-CoV-2-specific when V gene, CDR3 amino acid sequence and J gene were exactly matched to a known reactive TCR set. MIRA supplied the reference SARS-CoV-2 TCR set, which was filtered for enrichment in COVID-19-positive ImmuneCODE repertoires so that public or cross-reactive TCRs were removed. Drawing on the MIRA antigens, annotated TCRs were analysed further at the level of specific ORF or position within ORF. Breadth was defined as annotated unique rearrangements over total unique productive rearrangements; depth was the summed frequency of those rearrangements. Group comparisons of TCR breadth used two-sided Wilcoxon rank-sum tests. Entries here come from immuneACCESS through TCRdb and include only in-frame sequences with V and J called. Some clones fail to appear in such tables; in the studies checked, an unresolved V gene covers under half of the shortfall, and the cause of the remainder is unknown. The D gene and trimming were derived from the DNA, and the V and J assignments and clone size from that table. This sample comprises hundreds of thousands of clones, around 86% of them detected only once. The top ten clones comprise 3.4% of the sample.

Trimming takes 3 bases off V and 3 bases off J; junction bases not matched to a gene: 6. Reading the germline V gene gives CDR1 LGHNT and CDR2 FRNRAP. Including the terminal cysteine and phenylalanine, the CDR3 comprises 16 residues. The only DNA kept is the CDR3, 48 bases in frame from the first base. In regard to this clone: Its antigen remains unidentified. No much larger clone exists at a distance of one base, and base qualities are not known.

This clonotype originated in a person between 18 and 65 years old who received the Ad26.COV2.S COVID-19 vaccine or a placebo. Recombination connected TRBV12-5 to TRBJ2-1; 9 bases in the junction line up with TRBD2. The sequencing used peripheral blood, collected in a trial of Ad26.COV2.S vaccine versus placebo. The CDR3 protein sequence reads: CASGFLAGDLYNEQFF. The nucleotides are TGTGCTAGTGGTTTCTTAGCGGGGGACCTCTACAATGAGCAGTTCTTC.